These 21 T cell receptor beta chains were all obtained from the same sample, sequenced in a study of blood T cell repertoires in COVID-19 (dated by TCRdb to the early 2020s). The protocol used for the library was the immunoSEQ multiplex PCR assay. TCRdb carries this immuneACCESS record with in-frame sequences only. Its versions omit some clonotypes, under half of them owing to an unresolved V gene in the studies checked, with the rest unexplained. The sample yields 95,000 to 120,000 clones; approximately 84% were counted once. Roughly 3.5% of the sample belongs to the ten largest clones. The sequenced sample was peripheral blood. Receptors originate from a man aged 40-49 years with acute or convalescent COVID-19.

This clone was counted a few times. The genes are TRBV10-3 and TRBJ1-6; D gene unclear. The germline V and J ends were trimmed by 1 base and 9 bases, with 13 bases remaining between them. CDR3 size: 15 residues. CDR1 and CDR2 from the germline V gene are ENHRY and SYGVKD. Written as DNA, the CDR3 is TGTGCCATCAGTGAGTTCGCAGGAGGAGGTTCACCCCTCCACTTT. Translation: CAISEFAGGGSPLHF.

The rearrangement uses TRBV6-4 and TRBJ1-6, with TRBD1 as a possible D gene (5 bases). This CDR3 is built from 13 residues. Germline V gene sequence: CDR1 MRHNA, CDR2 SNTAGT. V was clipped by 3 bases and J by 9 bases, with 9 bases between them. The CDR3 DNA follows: TGTGCCAGCAGTGAGGGGAGGGGTTCACCCCTCCACTTT. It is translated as CASSEGRGSPLHF.

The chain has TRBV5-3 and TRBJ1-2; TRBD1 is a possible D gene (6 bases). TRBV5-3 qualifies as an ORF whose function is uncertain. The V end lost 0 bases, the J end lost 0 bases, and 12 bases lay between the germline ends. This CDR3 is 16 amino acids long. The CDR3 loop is CARSLVGTRSNYGYTF. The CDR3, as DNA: TGTGCCAGAAGCTTGGTAGGGACAAGATCTAACTATGGCTACACCTTC.

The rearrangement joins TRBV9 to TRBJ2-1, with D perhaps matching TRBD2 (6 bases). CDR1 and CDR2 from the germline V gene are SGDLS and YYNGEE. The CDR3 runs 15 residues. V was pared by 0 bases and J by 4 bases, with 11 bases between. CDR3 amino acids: CASSVGAGLYNEQFF. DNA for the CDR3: TGTGCCAGCAGCGTAGGAGCGGGCCTTTACAATGAGCAGTTCTTC.

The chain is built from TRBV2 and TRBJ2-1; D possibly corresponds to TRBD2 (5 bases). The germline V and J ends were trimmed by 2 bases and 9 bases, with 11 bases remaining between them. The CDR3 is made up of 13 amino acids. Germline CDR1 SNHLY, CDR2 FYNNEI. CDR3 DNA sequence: TGTGCCAGCAGTGAATCCCAGGAGGTTGAGCAGTTCTTC. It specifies CASSESQEVEQFF.

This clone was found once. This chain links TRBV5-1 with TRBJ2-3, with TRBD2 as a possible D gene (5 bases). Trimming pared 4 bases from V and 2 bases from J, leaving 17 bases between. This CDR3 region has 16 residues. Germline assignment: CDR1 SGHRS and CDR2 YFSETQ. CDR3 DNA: TGCGCCAGCAGCCCCCGAGAGGGAACCTCCACAGATACGCAGTATTTT. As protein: CASSPREGTSTDTQYF.

This chain's CDR3 is CATSDASGGPLGTDTQYF. Written as DNA, the CDR3 is TGTGCCACCAGTGACGCTAGCGGGGGGCCTCTCGGCACAGATACGCAGTATTTT. This rearrangement joins TRBV15 to TRBJ2-3; TRBD2 aligns across 11 bases. This CDR3 is built from 18 residues. V lost 6 bases, J lost 1 base, and 12 bases stayed unmatched. Germline V gene sequence: CDR1 LNHNV, CDR2 YYDKDF (reference sequence).

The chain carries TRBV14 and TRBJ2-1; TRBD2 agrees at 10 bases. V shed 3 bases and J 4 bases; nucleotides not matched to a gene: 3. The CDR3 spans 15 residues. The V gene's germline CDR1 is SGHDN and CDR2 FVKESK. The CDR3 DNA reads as TGTGCCAGCAGCCACGAAGCGGGGGGGTACAATGAGCAGTTCTTC. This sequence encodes CASSHEAGGYNEQFF.

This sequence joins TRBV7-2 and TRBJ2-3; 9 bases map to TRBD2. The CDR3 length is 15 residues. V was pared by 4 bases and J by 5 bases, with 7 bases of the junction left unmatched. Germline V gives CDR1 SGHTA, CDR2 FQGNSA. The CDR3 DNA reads TGTGCCAGCAGCTCCTTGGGGCGGGGGGGAGATACGCAGTATTTT. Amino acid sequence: CASSSLGRGGDTQYF.

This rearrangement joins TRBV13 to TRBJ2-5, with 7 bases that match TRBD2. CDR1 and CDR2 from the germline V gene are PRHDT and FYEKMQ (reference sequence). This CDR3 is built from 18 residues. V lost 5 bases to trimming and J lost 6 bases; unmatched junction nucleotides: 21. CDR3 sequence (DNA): TGTGCCAGCAGCCCGCCCGGGACGGGGACTAAGGGTTGGAAGACCCAGTACTTC. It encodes CASSPPGTGTKGWKTQYF.

The CDR3: CASVVEKPVPTDTQYF. DNA for the CDR3: TGTGCCAGCGTAGTGGAGAAGCCCGTCCCCACAGATACGCAGTATTTT. This chain joins TRBV5-8 and TRBJ2-3; no firm D call. Trimming left V 7 bases short and J 2 bases short, with 20 bases between. Germline lookup yields CDR1 SGHTS and CDR2 YDEGEE. The CDR3 is 16 residues long.

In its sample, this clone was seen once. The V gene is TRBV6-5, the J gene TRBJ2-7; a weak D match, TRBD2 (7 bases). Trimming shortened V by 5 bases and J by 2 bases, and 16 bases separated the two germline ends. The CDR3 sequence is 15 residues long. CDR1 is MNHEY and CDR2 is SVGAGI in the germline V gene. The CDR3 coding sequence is TGTGCCAGCAGTCGCTCGGGGGGCGGGGCCTACGAGCAGTACTTC. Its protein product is CASSRSGGGAYEQYF.

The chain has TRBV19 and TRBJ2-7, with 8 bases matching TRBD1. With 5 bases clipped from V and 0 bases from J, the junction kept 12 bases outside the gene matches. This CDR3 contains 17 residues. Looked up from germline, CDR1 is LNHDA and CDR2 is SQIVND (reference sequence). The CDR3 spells CASSVNSRDRTSYEQYF. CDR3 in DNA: TGTGCCAGTAGTGTAAACTCCCGGGACAGGACCTCCTACGAGCAGTACTTC.

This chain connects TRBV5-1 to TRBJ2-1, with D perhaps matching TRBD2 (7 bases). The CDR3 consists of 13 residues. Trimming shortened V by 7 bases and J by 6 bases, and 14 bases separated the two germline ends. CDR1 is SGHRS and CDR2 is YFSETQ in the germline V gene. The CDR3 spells CASQEGGRNEQFF. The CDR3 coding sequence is TGCGCCAGCCAGGAGGGGGGGCGCAATGAGCAGTTCTTC.

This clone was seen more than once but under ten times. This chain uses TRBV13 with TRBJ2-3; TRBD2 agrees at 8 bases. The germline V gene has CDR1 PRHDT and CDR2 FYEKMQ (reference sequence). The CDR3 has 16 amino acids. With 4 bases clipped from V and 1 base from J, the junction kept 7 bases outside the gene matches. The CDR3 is CASSSGGWSGTDTQYF. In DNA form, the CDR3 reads TGTGCCAGCAGCTCGGGGGGGTGGTCCGGCACAGATACGCAGTATTTT.

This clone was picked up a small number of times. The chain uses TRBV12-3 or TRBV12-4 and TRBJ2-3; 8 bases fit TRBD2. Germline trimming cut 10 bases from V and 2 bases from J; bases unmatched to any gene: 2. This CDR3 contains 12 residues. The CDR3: CATGGVTDTQYF. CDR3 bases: TGTGCCACGGGGGGGGTCACAGATACGCAGTATTTT.

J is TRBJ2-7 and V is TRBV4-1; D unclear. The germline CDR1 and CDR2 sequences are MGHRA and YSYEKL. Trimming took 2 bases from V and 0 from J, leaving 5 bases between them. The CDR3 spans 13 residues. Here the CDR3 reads CASSQSLSYEQYF. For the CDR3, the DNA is TGCGCCAGCAGCCAAAGCCTCTCCTACGAGCAGTACTTC.

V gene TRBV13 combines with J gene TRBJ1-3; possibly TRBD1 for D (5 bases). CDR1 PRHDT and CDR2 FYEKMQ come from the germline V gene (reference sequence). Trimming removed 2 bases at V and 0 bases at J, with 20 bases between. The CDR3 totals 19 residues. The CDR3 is CASSLTRTSSFSSGNTIYF. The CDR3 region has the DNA TGTGCCAGCAGCTTAACTCGGACAAGCTCCTTCAGCTCTGGAAACACCATATATTTT.

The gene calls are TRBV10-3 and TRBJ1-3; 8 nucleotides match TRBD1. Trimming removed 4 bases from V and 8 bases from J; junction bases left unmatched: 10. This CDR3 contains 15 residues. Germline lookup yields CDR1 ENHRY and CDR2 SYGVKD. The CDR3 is CAISALGQGADTIYF. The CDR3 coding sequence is TGTGCCATCAGTGCTTTAGGTCAGGGGGCTGACACCATATATTTT.

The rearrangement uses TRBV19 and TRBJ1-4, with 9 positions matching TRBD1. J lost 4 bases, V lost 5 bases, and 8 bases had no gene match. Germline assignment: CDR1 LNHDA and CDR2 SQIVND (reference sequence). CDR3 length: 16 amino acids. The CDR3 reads CASSPTGTGINEKLFF. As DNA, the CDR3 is TGTGCCAGTAGTCCAACCGGGACAGGGATTAATGAAAAACTGTTTTTT.

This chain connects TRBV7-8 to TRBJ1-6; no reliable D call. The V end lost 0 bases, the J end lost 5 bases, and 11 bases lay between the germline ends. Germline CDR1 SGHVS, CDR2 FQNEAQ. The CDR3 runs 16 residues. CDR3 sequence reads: CASSLAEGSNNSPLHF. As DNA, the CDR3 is TGTGCCAGCAGCTTAGCAGAGGGATCGAATAATTCACCCCTCCACTTT.